This T cell receptor beta chain was obtained from a study of blood T cell repertoires in COVID-19. The overall study: The origin of the acute and convalescent COVID-19 samples was the United States, Italy and Spain. T cells, B-cell-depleted T cells, or PBMCs provided the cDNA or gDNA that served as material.

Trimming cost V 5 bases and J 10 bases; bases outside gene matches: 4. Germline CDR1 reads MNHEY; CDR2 reads SMNVEV (reference sequence). This CDR3 has 12 amino acids. In the study's own analysis: The authors estimated nucleated cell counts from reference gene primer amplification. Generated by immunoSEQ multiplex PCR, the TCRdb table keeps only in-frame clones and is missing some. The DNA gave D and trimming, while V, J and clone size come from that table. The sample yields over 300,000 clones, 90% seen once. The specimen sequenced was peripheral blood. The sequence was collected from a man younger than 35 with active or convalescent COVID-19. The chain combines TRBV27 with TRBJ2-1, with TRBD1 identical over 8 bases. CDR3 amino acids: CASSTDRDEQFF. CDR3 DNA sequence: TGTGCCAGCAGTACGGACAGGGACGAGCAGTTCTTC.